These T cell receptor beta chains were read from a single sample in a study of T cell changes during pregnancy in multiple sclerosis. Method: immunoSEQ multiplex PCR; TCRdb's copy keeps in-frame clones and lacks some. Among about 70,000 clones listed, about 92% were seen once. Sequenced here: peripheral blood, sampled in the third trimester of pregnancy. These TCRs come from a female donor with multiple sclerosis, enrolled in a pregnancy study. The CDR3 runs from the conserved cysteine through the conserved F or W. D genes are given only for firm matches. Clone size, where shown, is once, few, many, or a class for clones that have expanded.

v_call	j_call	cdr3_length	clone_size	d_call	cdr3_aa	cdr3_nt
TRBV30	TRBJ2-3	13	few	TRBD2	CAWDRRGADTQYF	TGTGCCTGGGATCGACGGGGGGCAGATACGCAGTATTTT
TRBV6-1	TRBJ2-5	15	.	TRBD1	CASNSQTGGGETQYF	TGTGCCAGCAACTCCCAGACAGGGGGGGGAGAGACCCAGTACTTC
TRBV28	TRBJ1-1	15	.	TRBD1	CASSPRGLANTEAFF	TGTGCCAGCAGTCCAAGGGGGCTCGCGAACACTGAAGCTTTCTTT
TRBV5-1	TRBJ2-2	14	.	TRBD2	CASNAGANTGELFF	TGCGCCAGCAATGCGGGAGCGAACACCGGGGAGCTGTTTTTT
TRBV5-1	TRBJ2-1	15	few	.	CASAGGASGYNEQFF	TGCGCCAGCGCAGGGGGGGCTAGCGGGTACAATGAGCAGTTCTTC
TRBV7-9	TRBJ2-2	12	.	.	CASSYGSGELFF	TGTGCCAGCAGCTACGGGTCCGGGGAGCTGTTTTTT
TRBV4-1	TRBJ1-1	12	.	TRBD1	CASSQTGTEAFF	TGCGCCAGCAGCCAGACAGGGACTGAAGCTTTCTTT
TRBV19	TRBJ1-1	14	.	.	CASSRTGVNTEAFF	TGTGCCAGTAGTAGGACGGGGGTGAACACTGAAGCTTTCTTT
TRBV6-1	TRBJ1-2	14	.	.	CASTQGSGRYGYTF	TGTGCCAGCACACAGGGAAGCGGAAGATATGGCTACACCTTC
TRBV9	TRBJ2-1	17	once	TRBD2	CASSVAGSGRAYNEQFF	TGTGCCAGCAGCGTAGCGGGTAGCGGGAGAGCCTACAATGAGCAGTTCTTC
TRBV18	TRBJ2-5	14	.	.	CASSPQHPQETQYF	TGTGCCAGCTCACCCCAACACCCTCAAGAGACCCAGTACTTC
TRBV19	TRBJ2-1	15	.	TRBD2	CASSDSGRAHPGGFF	TGTGCCAGTAGTGACAGCGGGAGGGCTCACCCAGGAGGGTTCTTC
TRBV7-9	TRBJ1-1	11	.	.	CASSSRIEAFF	TGTGCCAGCAGCTCCAGAATTGAAGCTTTCTTT
TRBV6-5	TRBJ2-7	11	.	.	CASSYRYEQYF	TGTGCCAGCAGTTATCGGTACGAGCAGTACTTC
TRBV28	TRBJ2-3	14	.	TRBD2	CASSLRGGTDTQYF	TGTGCCAGCAGTCTTCGCGGGGGGACAGATACGCAGTATTTT
TRBV7-8	TRBJ2-3	15	.	.	CASRNSYGEPDTQYF	TGTGCCAGCAGGAACTCCTACGGAGAACCAGATACGCAGTATTTT
TRBV5-1	TRBJ1-4	15	.	.	CASSPNRNPNEKLFF	TGCGCCAGCAGCCCGAACAGGAACCCTAATGAAAAACTGTTTTTT
TRBV2	TRBJ2-4	15	.	TRBD2	CASSEGGGPGDIQYF	TGTGCCAGCAGTGAAGGCGGGGGTCCGGGAGACATTCAGTACTTC
TRBV5-4	TRBJ2-5	13	.	.	CASSLRGGETQYF	TGTGCCAGCAGCTTGAGGGGAGGTGAGACCCAGTACTTC
TRBV21-1	TRBJ2-3	16	.	.	CASSKKPTGGTDTQYF	TGTGCCAGCAGCAAAAAGCCCACAGGTGGCACAGATACGCAGTATTTT
TRBV11-2	TRBJ2-1	15	.	.	CASSLGGSATNEQFF	TGTGCCAGCAGCTTAGGTGGGAGTGCCACCAATGAGCAGTTCTTC
TRBV28	TRBJ1-2	16	.	TRBD1	CASSAVQGLQGYGYTF	TGTGCCAGCAGTGCCGTACAGGGGTTGCAAGGGTATGGCTACACCTTC
TRBV4-3	TRBJ2-7	17	.	TRBD2	CASSQRATGLAGGEQYF	TGCGCCAGCAGCCAACGAGCTACGGGACTAGCGGGAGGCGAGCAGTACTTC
TRBV9	TRBJ2-3	15	.	.	CASSVAPTPADTQYF	TGTGCCAGCAGCGTAGCCCCGACACCCGCAGATACGCAGTATTTT
TRBV6-1	TRBJ2-2	15	.	TRBD1	CASSELTGGSGELFF	TGTGCCAGCAGTGAATTGACAGGGGGCAGCGGGGAGCTGTTTTTT
TRBV2	TRBJ2-3	14	once	.	CASSGRASTDTQYF	TGTGCCAGCAGTGGCCGAGCTAGCACAGATACGCAGTATTTT
TRBV7-3	TRBJ2-2	12	once	.	CASSLTPGELFF	TGTGCCAGCAGCCTGACACCCGGGGAGCTGTTTTTT
TRBV7-2	TRBJ1-2	15	.	.	CASSLGYRANYGYTF	TGTGCCAGCAGCTTAGGATACAGGGCTAACTATGGCTACACCTTC
TRBV10-3	TRBJ2-7	12	.	.	CAISGSSYEQYF	TGTGCCATCAGTGGCAGTTCCTACGAGCAGTACTTC
TRBV7-9	TRBJ2-3	15	.	TRBD2	CASSLLRGRADTQYF	TGTGCCAGCAGCTTACTCCGCGGGAGGGCAGATACGCAGTATTTT
TRBV4-2	TRBJ1-5	16	.	.	CASSQASGDGNQPQHF	TGTGCCAGCAGCCAAGCGTCCGGAGACGGCAATCAGCCCCAGCATTTT
TRBV5-4	TRBJ2-3	15	.	TRBD1	CASSKQRDSSDTQYF	TGTGCCAGCAGCAAACAGAGGGACAGCTCGGATACGCAGTATTTT
TRBV7-9	TRBJ2-1	14	.	.	CASSPPLEIDEQFF	TGTGCCAGCAGCCCTCCTTTGGAGATCGATGAGCAGTTCTTC
TRBV6-5	TRBJ2-7	16	.	TRBD1	CASSYSGTGLPYEQYF	TGTGCCAGCAGTTACTCAGGGACAGGGCTCCCCTACGAGCAGTACTTC
TRBV7-3	TRBJ2-2	15	.	TRBD1	CASSLRGQGAGELFF	TGTGCCAGCAGCTTAAGGGGACAGGGGGCCGGGGAGCTGTTTTTT
TRBV4-1	TRBJ2-1	17	.	TRBD2	CASSQDSGTSSYNEQFF	TGCGCCAGCAGCCAAGATAGCGGGACGAGCTCCTACAATGAGCAGTTCTTC
TRBV18	TRBJ1-1	14	.	.	CASSPPYMSAEAFF	TGTGCCAGCTCACCACCATACATGAGCGCTGAAGCTTTCTTT
TRBV12-5	TRBJ1-3	17	.	.	CASGFQAGMSSGNTIYF	TGTGCTAGTGGTTTTCAGGCAGGGATGAGCTCTGGAAACACCATATATTTT
TRBV27	TRBJ2-5	13	.	.	CASSLRFRETQYF	TGTGCCAGCAGTTTGCGTTTTCGGGAGACCCAGTACTTC
TRBV12-5	TRBJ2-5	13	.	.	CASGWEGGETQYF	TGTGCTAGTGGTTGGGAGGGGGGAGAGACCCAGTACTTC
TRBV6-5	TRBJ2-7	16	.	.	CASSYSKEGGSYEQYF	TGTGCCAGCAGTTACTCGAAGGAGGGTGGGAGCTACGAGCAGTACTTC
TRBV20-1	TRBJ1-2	11	.	.	CSGYGAAGYTF	TGCAGTGGATATGGGGCCGCGGGCTACACCTTC
TRBV7-9	TRBJ2-3	14	.	.	CASSLGQNTDTQYF	TGTGCCAGCAGCTTAGGTCAGAACACAGATACGCAGTATTTT
TRBV5-1	TRBJ2-2	13	.	.	CASSLVLASELFF	TGCGCCAGCAGCTTGGTGTTAGCGTCTGAGCTGTTTTTT
TRBV6-7	TRBJ2-1	16	.	TRBD1	CASSYSRTGAYNEQFF	TGTGCCAGCAGTTATAGTAGGACAGGGGCCTACAATGAGCAGTTCTTC
TRBV19	TRBJ2-7	14	.	TRBD1	CASSLDRGPYEQYF	TGTGCCAGTAGTCTAGACAGGGGGCCCTACGAGCAGTACTTC
TRBV5-6	TRBJ2-1	15	once	.	CASSLGTLAYNEQFF	TGTGCCAGCAGCCTCGGGACTTTAGCCTACAATGAGCAGTTCTTC
TRBV11-2	TRBJ1-2	15	.	.	CASSLDFFQGYGYTF	TGTGCCAGCAGCTTAGATTTTTTCCAGGGCTATGGCTACACCTTC
TRBV4-1	TRBJ1-2	16	.	.	CASSQERHQGNYGYTF	TGCGCCAGCAGCCAAGAACGGCACCAGGGGAACTATGGCTACACCTTC
TRBV5-4	TRBJ2-5	15	.	.	CASSPGDKAQETQYF	TGTGCCAGCAGCCCTGGTGACAAGGCCCAAGAGACCCAGTACTTC
TRBV9	TRBJ1-3	16	.	TRBD1	CASSVAGDRSGNTIYF	TGTGCCAGCAGCGTAGCGGGGGACAGGTCTGGAAACACCATATATTTT
TRBV6-5	TRBJ2-5	15	.	TRBD2	CASSRLAGRGETQYF	TGTGCCAGCAGCCGACTAGCGGGGAGGGGAGAGACCCAGTACTTC
TRBV30	TRBJ2-4	16	.	.	CAWSATRRLAKNIQYF	TGTGCCTGGAGTGCGACTAGAAGACTAGCCAAAAACATTCAGTACTTC
TRBV30	TRBJ2-7	11	.	.	CAWSEPYEQYF	TGTGCCTGGAGTGAGCCCTACGAGCAGTACTTC
TRBV5-6	TRBJ2-7	15	.	.	CASSQITGHPYEQYF	TGTGCCAGCAGCCAAATCACAGGCCACCCCTACGAGCAGTACTTC
TRBV21-1	TRBJ2-3	20	.	.	CASIPSKSAPPGNKTDTQYF	TGTGCCAGCATCCCGAGCAAATCCGCCCCCCCGGGGAATAAGACAGATACGCAGTATTTT